This T cell receptor (beta chain) was found in a study of OX40 agonist ivuxolimab in advanced cancers. For the study at large: Clinicians treated patients with ivuxolimab, an agonistic anti-OX40 (CD134) antibody. Whole-study findings and limits: Expanded clones were, on average, more numerous in CD8+ T cells than in CD4+.

The data were produced by immunoSEQ multiplex PCR, yet TCRdb's version contains in-frame clones alone and is incomplete. The table records over 95,000 clones, 90% to 96% of them present only once. Remarks on this clone: Its antigen is unknown.

Blood was sampled at baseline, cycle 4 day 1, and cycle 7 day 1. The sequencing here drew on CD4+ or CD8+ T cells sorted from blood, taken in a trial of the OX40 agonist ivuxolimab. The sequence was collected from an adult with an advanced solid tumor such as melanoma, head and neck, liver or kidney cancer.

The CDR3 loop reads CASSLGDSTLVGGEQYF. DNA for the CDR3: TGTGCCAGCAGCTTGGGAGACAGTACTTTAGTTGGGGGCGAGCAGTACTTC. This chain links TRBV5-8 with TRBJ2-7, with D possibly being TRBD1 or TRBD2 (5 bases each). CDR3 length: 17 residues. Germline CDR1 reads SGHTS; CDR2 reads YDEGEE. The V and J ends lost 0 bases and 6 bases respectively, with 22 bases between them.